The 30 T cell receptor beta chains below come from one sample, sequenced in a study of CD8 T cells in Susac syndrome. cDNA came from 0.5 to 1 ug RNA primed by random hexamers. TCRdb redid the calling of the immunoSEQ multiplex PCR reads with MiXCR, one entry per CDR3 protein. The sample includes about 280,000 distinct CDR3 sequences, approximately 85% of them seen just once. The specimen sequenced was CD8+ T cells from PBMCs. All receptors come from a human donor with multiple sclerosis.

The gene calls are TRBV20-1 and TRBJ2-1, with 10 nucleotides matching TRBD2. The CDR3 consists of 18 residues. Germline assignment: CDR1 DFQATT and CDR2 SNEGSKA (reference sequence). The J segment lost 5 bases and the V segment lost 5 bases, leaving 18 bases of the junction unmatched. The CDR3 region is CSASPLGLAEGGDNEQFF. In nucleotides, the CDR3 is TGCAGTGCTTCCCCCCTCGGACTAGCGGAGGGGGGTGACAATGAGCAGTTCTTC.

Only a few counts were recorded for this clonotype. This rearrangement joins TRBV7-9 to TRBJ2-7; 10 bases are shared with TRBD1. Looked up from germline, CDR1 is SEHNR and CDR2 is FQNEAQ (reference sequence). The CDR3 contains 14 residues. V dropped 4 bases and J dropped 6; count of bases not matched to a gene: 6. CDR3 loop: CASSSRDRGREQYF. DNA of the CDR3: TGTGCCAGCAGCTCCCGGGACAGGGGTCGCGAGCAGTACTTC.

This chain's CDR3 is CASSQLRTGLGGYTF. Here the CDR3 DNA reads TGTGCCAGCAGCCAACTACGGACAGGGCTTGGCGGCTACACCTTC. The V gene is TRBV14, the J gene TRBJ1-2, with 8 positions matching TRBD1. V lost 2 bases to trimming and J lost 8 bases; unmatched junction nucleotides: 10. This CDR3 is built from 15 residues. Germline CDR1 and CDR2: SGHDN and FVKESK.

This clonotype was recorded once. The chain recombines TRBV30 with TRBJ2-2, with a possible D match to TRBD1 (6 bases). Trimming cost V 2 bases and J 6 bases, with 13 bases left between them. The length of the CDR3 is 14 residues. Looked up from germline, CDR1 is GTSNPN and CDR2 is SVGIG (reference sequence). The CDR3 region is CAWSTQGIAGELFF. The CDR3, as DNA: TGTGCCTGGAGTACTCAGGGGATCGCCGGGGAGCTGTTTTTT.

The rearrangement links TRBV12-3 or TRBV12-4 to TRBJ2-1; 11 positions agree with TRBD2. The CDR3 has 14 residues. J was trimmed by 8 bases and V by 6 bases; bases with no gene match: 6. CDR3 residues: CASSTSGRNYEQFF. The CDR3 region has the DNA TGTGCCAGCAGCACTAGCGGGAGAAACTATGAGCAGTTCTTC.

The chain combines TRBV7-9 with TRBJ2-1; 9 bases are shared with TRBD2. V lost 5 bases to trimming and J lost 7 bases; unmatched junction nucleotides: 15. The CDR3 runs to 17 residues. Germline V gene lookup returns CDR1 SEHNR and CDR2 FQNEAQ (reference sequence). The CDR3 spells CASSGLSNSGRWNEQFF. The CDR3 DNA reads as TGTGCCAGCAGCGGACTTAGTAATAGCGGGAGATGGAATGAGCAGTTCTTC.

In nucleotides, the CDR3 is TGTGCCAGCAGCCCGGGACAGGGGGCGAGATCCGGGGAGCTGTTTTTT. It codes for CASSPGQGARSGELFF. The chain recombines TRBV9 with TRBJ2-2, with 12 bases lining up with TRBD1. This CDR3 contains 16 residues. Trimming at V came to 4 bases and at J to 6 bases, leaving 7 bases not matched to a gene. CDR1 is SGDLS and CDR2 is YYNGEE in the germline V gene.

The chain couples TRBV27 to TRBJ2-1; TRBD2 agrees at 8 bases. This CDR3 is built from 16 residues. The germline V gene has CDR1 MNHEY and CDR2 SMNVEV (reference sequence). V lost 2 bases, J lost 7 bases, and 10 bases stayed unmatched. The CDR3 protein is CASSLGSGTRRNEQFF. CDR3 bases: TGTGCCAGCAGTTTAGGTAGCGGGACTCGCCGGAATGAGCAGTTCTTC.

V gene TRBV6-1 combines with J gene TRBJ1-2; TRBD1 matches at 9 bases. The CDR3 has 14 residues. V gave up 8 bases and J gave up 4 bases; unmatched junction bases: 8. The germline CDR1 and CDR2 sequences are MNHNS and SASEGT. CDR3 coding DNA: TGTGCCAGCTTAGGGGGACAGGGAGTCTATGGCTACACCTTC. Its protein product is CASLGGQGVYGYTF.

CDR3 DNA: TGTGCCAGCAGGGACCAAGCTACCCGACAACAAGAGACCCAGTACTTC. Protein: CASRDQATRQQETQYF. V usage is TRBV7-6 and J usage is TRBJ2-5; D uncertain. This CDR3 is 16 amino acids long. The germline V and J ends were trimmed by 6 bases and 2 bases, with 19 bases remaining between them. Germline CDR1 is SGHVS and CDR2 is FNYEAQ.

The table lists this clonotype with a count of one. This chain joins TRBV21-1 and TRBJ2-7; TRBD2, the table's D call, lacks a check against the DNA. TRBV21-1 is assigned pseudogene status. The CDR3 totals 18 residues. This CDR3 is CASSKGPLSSGRAYEQYF. The CDR3, as DNA: TGTGCCAGCAGCAAAGGGCCCCTATCTAGCGGGAGGGCCTACGAGCAGTACTTC.

This rearrangement joins TRBV27 to TRBJ1-5, with 7 bases aligning to TRBD1. The V gene's germline CDR1 is MNHEY and CDR2 SMNVEV (reference sequence). The CDR3 is 13 amino acids. V trimming: 3 bases; J trimming: 11 bases; junction bases outside the gene matches: 7. Written as DNA, the CDR3 is TGTGCCAGCAGTTTTAACAGGGGATGGTCCCAGCATTTT. It specifies CASSFNRGWSQHF.

The V call is TRBV11-2, the J call TRBJ2-5; tentative D call: TRBD2 (6 bases). From germline, CDR1 is SGHAT and CDR2 FQNNGV. Trimming left V 6 bases short and J 4 bases short, with 9 bases between. The CDR3 is 12 residues long. The CDR3 loop is CASRAGRETQYF. The CDR3 DNA follows: TGTGCCAGCAGGGCGGGGCGAGAGACCCAGTACTTC.

This clonotype turned up a few times. The chain uses TRBV27 and TRBJ2-7; 7 bases map to TRBD2. From germline, CDR1 is MNHEY and CDR2 SMNVEV (reference sequence). This CDR3 is built from 16 residues. V lost 1 base to trimming and J lost 2 bases; unmatched junction nucleotides: 8. CDR3 nucleotide sequence: TGTGCCAGCAGTTTATTGGCGGGAGACAAGCCCTACGAGCAGTACTTC. Protein product: CASSLLAGDKPYEQYF.

The chain uses TRBV27 and TRBJ2-1; D possibly corresponds to TRBD2 (5 bases). The germline V and J ends were trimmed by 0 bases and 4 bases, with 13 bases remaining between them. The germline V gene encodes CDR1 MNHEY and CDR2 SMNVEV (reference sequence). The CDR3 length is 16 residues. CDR3: CASSLSSGSGYNEQFF. The CDR3 nucleotides are TGTGCCAGCAGTTTATCCTCGGGGTCGGGGTACAATGAGCAGTTCTTC.

The genes are TRBV27 and TRBJ2-3; D unclear. This CDR3 is built from 12 residues. Germline-derived CDR1 and CDR2 are MNHEY and SMNVEV (reference sequence). Trimming shortened V by 4 bases and J by 6 bases, and 8 bases separated the two germline ends. This CDR3 is CASSSPPDTQYF. CDR3 in DNA: TGTGCCAGCAGTTCCCCCCCGGATACGCAGTATTTT.

This sequence joins TRBV27 and TRBJ2-2; no firm D call. The CDR3 has 13 residues. The V gene lost 8 bases and the J gene lost 8 bases, with 15 bases spanning the gap. Germline CDR1 reads MNHEY; CDR2 reads SMNVEV (reference sequence). CDR3 in amino acids: CASLTLGTGELFF. The CDR3 DNA reads as TGTGCCAGCCTGACGCTCGGAACGGGGGAGCTGTTTTTT.

V gene TRBV2 combines with J gene TRBJ2-1, with 7 nucleotides matching TRBD2. After removal of 6 bases from V and 0 bases from J, the junction contained 5 bases not matched to a gene. CDR1 SNHLY and CDR2 FYNNEI come from the germline V gene. CDR3 length: 15 residues. Written as DNA, the CDR3 is TGTGCCAGCAGACTAGCGTCCAGCTCCTACAATGAGCAGTTCTTC. Translating it yields CASRLASSSYNEQFF.

This chain connects TRBV18 to TRBJ2-1, with D unclear. The CDR3 totals 18 residues. V was clipped by 3 bases and J by 7 bases, with 25 bases between them. CDR1 is KGHSH and CDR2 is LQKENI in the germline V gene. The DNA for the CDR3 is TGTGCCAGCTCACCTGAGAGCCAACTCCCGAAGAAGGCAAATGAGCAGTTCTTC. Amino acid sequence: CASSPESQLPKKANEQFF. Based on the CDR3 plus reference TRBV18 and TRBJ2-1, the full variable domain is NAGVMQNPRHLVRRRGQEARLRCSPMKGHSHVYWYRQLPEEGLKFMVYLQKENIIDESGMPKERFSAEFPKEGPSILRIQQVVRGDSAAYFCASSPESQLPKKANEQFFGPGTRLTVL.

The chain links TRBV11-2 to TRBJ2-1, with D uncertain. Germline V gene lookup returns CDR1 SGHAT and CDR2 FQNNGV. V was clipped by 1 base and J by 0 bases, with 16 bases between them. CDR3 size: 18 residues. CDR3 amino acids: CASSLVTVGRSSYNEQFF. For the CDR3, the DNA is TGTGCCAGCAGCTTAGTTACAGTTGGGCGGAGCTCCTACAATGAGCAGTTCTTC.

This sequence joins TRBV20-1 and TRBJ1-1, with TRBD1 as a possible D gene (6 bases). CDR1 and CDR2 from the germline V gene are DFQATT and SNEGSKA (reference sequence). Between the trimmed V and J ends, which lost 6 bases and 0 bases, there was a span of 20 bases. This CDR3 region has 16 residues. CDR3 sequence: CSALPSGQSLNTEAFF. CDR3 coding DNA: TGCAGTGCCCTACCATCCGGACAGAGCCTGAACACTGAAGCTTTCTTT.

The chain carries TRBV19 and TRBJ2-7; no clear D gene. The germline V gene encodes CDR1 LNHDA and CDR2 SQIVND (reference sequence). The CDR3 sequence is 13 residues long. Between the trimmed V and J ends, which lost 2 bases and 3 bases, there was a span of 8 bases. The CDR3 region is CASSITGLYEQYF. CDR3 coding DNA: TGTGCCAGTAGTATAACCGGCCTCTACGAGCAGTACTTC.

The chain has TRBV6-1 and TRBJ1-3, with D unclear. This CDR3 is built from 15 residues. V was pared by 6 bases and J by 0 bases, with 12 bases between. Germline V gene sequence: CDR1 MNHNS, CDR2 SASEGT. This CDR3 is CASSSLRRSGNTIYF. CDR3 bases: TGTGCCAGCAGCTCCCTGCGGCGCTCTGGAAACACCATATATTTT.

The chain combines TRBV27 with TRBJ1-1, with 7 bases that match TRBD1. The CDR3 contains 14 residues. Germline-derived CDR1 and CDR2 are MNHEY and SMNVEV (reference sequence). Trimming removed 2 bases from V and 5 bases from J; junction bases left unmatched: 5. CDR3 loop: CASSLRQGRTEAFF. The CDR3, as DNA: TGTGCCAGCAGTTTACGACAGGGTAGAACTGAAGCTTTCTTT.

The sample holds one count of this clonotype. The DNA for the CDR3 is TGTGCCAGCAGCTCTGCGACAGGGACTCTTAACACCGGGGAGCTGTTTTTT. Amino acids: CASSSATGTLNTGELFF. This chain uses TRBV7-9 with TRBJ2-2; a possible D gene is TRBD1 (7 bases). This CDR3 spans 17 amino acids. Between the trimmed V and J ends, which lost 4 bases and 2 bases, there was a span of 17 bases. CDR1 and CDR2 from the germline V gene are SEHNR and FQNEAQ (reference sequence).

The genes are TRBV6-2 or TRBV6-3 and TRBJ2-5; 8 positions match TRBD1. The ends lost 6 bases at V and 2 bases at J; junction bases unmatched: 11. The CDR3 spans 16 residues. Germline V gives CDR1 MNHEY, CDR2 SVGEGT. The CDR3 protein is CASSPRTGWNQETQYF. In DNA, the CDR3 is TGTGCCAGCAGCCCCCGGACAGGGTGGAATCAAGAGACCCAGTACTTC.

The genes are TRBV20-1 and TRBJ2-1, with 9 positions matching TRBD2. The CDR3 contains 15 residues. With 2 bases clipped from V and 3 bases from J, the junction kept 5 bases outside the gene matches. Germline loops: CDR1 DFQATT, CDR2 SNEGSKA (reference sequence). This CDR3 is CSARPSGRIYNEQFF. The CDR3 DNA sequence: TGCAGTGCTAGACCCAGCGGGAGGATCTACAATGAGCAGTTCTTC.

This clonotype appeared a few times. V is TRBV5-1 and J is TRBJ1-1; D unresolved. This CDR3 is 14 amino acids long. Trimming removed 5 bases from V and 2 bases from J, with 13 bases in between. CDR1 SGHRS and CDR2 YFSETQ come from the germline V gene. CDR3 sequence (DNA): TGCGCCAGCAGTTATGACGGGCCCAACACTGAAGCTTTCTTT. Protein sequence: CASSYDGPNTEAFF.

The rearrangement uses TRBV4-1 and TRBJ2-1; TRBD2 aligns across 14 bases. CDR1 MGHRA and CDR2 YSYEKL come from the germline V gene. The CDR3 covers 17 residues. The junction had 8 bases not matched to a gene; V was cut back by 2 bases and J by 8 bases. The CDR3 here is CASSQRPGTSGRHEQFF. As DNA, the CDR3 is TGCGCCAGCAGCCAAAGACCCGGGACTAGCGGGAGACATGAGCAGTTCTTC.

The chain is built from TRBV27 and TRBJ1-1; no firm D call. Looked up from germline, CDR1 is MNHEY and CDR2 is SMNVEV (reference sequence). The CDR3 loop spans 12 amino acids. Trimming removed 4 bases at V and 3 bases at J, with 6 bases between. The CDR3 spells CASSSIHTEAFF. The CDR3 nucleotides read TGTGCCAGCAGTTCGATTCACACTGAAGCTTTCTTT.